This TCR beta chain was identified during a study of cytomegalovirus exposure and HLA in healthy donors. Notes on the study in general: Later, TCR association rates were found to vary by HLA locus, highest for DRB1 and lowest for HLA-C. Researchers catalogued over 150 TCR beta chains as cytomegalovirus-associated.

PCR amplification relied on 60 Vbeta primers (plus 13 Jbeta primers). Measured with immunoSEQ multiplex PCR; TCRdb has only the in-frame clones, and not every one. The data hold 170,000 or so clones, with 77% observed a single time. This clone was seen just once. Its antigen is not known. This CDR3 contains 15 residues. Germline V gene data show CDR1 as SGHNT and CDR2 as YENEEA. V was shortened by 3 bases and J by 3 bases, with 15 bases between the two germline ends. Specimen: PBMCs. The chain employs TRBV11-3 and TRBJ2-7; D is possibly TRBD2 (6 bases). The clonotype was recovered from a woman between 25 and 40 years old in good health and CMV-seropositive. CDR3 DNA: TGTGCCAGCAGCTTCGCGGGTAGCGGACTCTACGAGCAGTACTTC. It encodes CASSFAGSGLYEQYF.